This TCR beta chain was observed in a study of vaccination effects on CD4 cells after COVID-19. The ViraFEST assay expanded antigen-specific CD4+ T cells with viral peptide pools before sequencing. With 9 to 11 days of culture completed, CD4+ T cells were isolated. Prior SARS-CoV-2 infection was absent in the vaccine recipients, as shown by negative nucleocapsid antibodies. The researchers cultured approximately 2 million PBMC per well with roughly 11 IU/ml IL-2 and 8.5 to 10 ug/ml peptides. Researchers swapped half the medium for IL-2 medium on both days 3 and 7. The CDR3 spans 14 residues. Trimming at V came to 6 bases and at J to 5 bases, leaving 7 bases not matched to a gene. The V gene's germline CDR1 is KGHSH and CDR2 LQKENI. Turning to this clone: Its antigen is unidentified.

Study conclusions and caveats: Cross-reactivity with common cold coronaviruses was shown by only 1 of 255 vaccine-induced clones in healthy vaccinees.

Sequenced by immunoSEQ multiplex PCR; TCRdb stores in-frame clones only, minus some. The sample holds just over 20,000 clones, approximately 70% seen once. The sequence was collected from a human donor who received a COVID-19 vaccine. The genes are TRBV18 and TRBJ1-1; 9 bases map to TRBD1. The starting material was CD4+ T cells from PBMCs cultured with HCoV-229E spike peptides, obtained before COVID-19 vaccination. DNA of the CDR3: TGTGCCAGCTCCGAGGGACAGGGTGGGACTGAAGCTTTCTTT. Amino acid sequence: CASSEGQGGTEAFF.